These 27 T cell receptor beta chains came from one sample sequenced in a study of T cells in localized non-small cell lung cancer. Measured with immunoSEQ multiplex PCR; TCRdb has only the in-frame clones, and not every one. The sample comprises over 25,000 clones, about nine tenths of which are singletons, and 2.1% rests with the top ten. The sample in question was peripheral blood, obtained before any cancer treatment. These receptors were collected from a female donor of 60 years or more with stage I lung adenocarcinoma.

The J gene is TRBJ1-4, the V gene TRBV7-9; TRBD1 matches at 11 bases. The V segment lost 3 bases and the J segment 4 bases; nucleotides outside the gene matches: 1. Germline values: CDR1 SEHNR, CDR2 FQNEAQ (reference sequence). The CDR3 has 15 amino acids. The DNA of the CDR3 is TGTGCCAGCAGCTTGGGACAGGGGGTTAATGAAAAACTGTTTTTT. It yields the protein CASSLGQGVNEKLFF.

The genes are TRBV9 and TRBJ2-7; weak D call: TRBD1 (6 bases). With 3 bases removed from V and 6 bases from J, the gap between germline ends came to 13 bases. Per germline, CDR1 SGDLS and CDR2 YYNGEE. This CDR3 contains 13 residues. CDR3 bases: TGTGCCAGCAGCGCAGGGGACGGATCCGAGCAGTACTTC. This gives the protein CASSAGDGSEQYF.

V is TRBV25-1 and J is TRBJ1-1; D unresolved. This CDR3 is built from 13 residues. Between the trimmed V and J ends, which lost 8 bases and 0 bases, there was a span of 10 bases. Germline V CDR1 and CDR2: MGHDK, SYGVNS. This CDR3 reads CASAGPLNTEAFF. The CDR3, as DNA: TGTGCCAGCGCTGGGCCCCTGAACACTGAAGCTTTCTTT. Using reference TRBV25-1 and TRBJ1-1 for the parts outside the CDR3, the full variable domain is EADIYQTPRYLVIGTGKKITLECSQTMGHDKMYWYQQDPGMELHLIHYSYGVNSTEKGDLSSESTVSRIRTEHFPLTLESARPSHTSQYLCASAGPLNTEAFFGQGTRLTVV.

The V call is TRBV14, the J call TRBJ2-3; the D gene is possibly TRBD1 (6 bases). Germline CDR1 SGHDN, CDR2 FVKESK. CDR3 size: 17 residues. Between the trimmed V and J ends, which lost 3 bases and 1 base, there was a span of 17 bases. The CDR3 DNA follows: TGTGCCAGCAGCCAGAGGAAAGGGGGTGTTGGCACAGATACGCAGTATTTT. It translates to CASSQRKGGVGTDTQYF.

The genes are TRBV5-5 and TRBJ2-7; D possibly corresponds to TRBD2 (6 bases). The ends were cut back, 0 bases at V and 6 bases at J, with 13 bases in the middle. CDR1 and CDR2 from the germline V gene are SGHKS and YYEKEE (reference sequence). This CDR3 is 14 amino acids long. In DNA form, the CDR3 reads TGTGCCAGCAGCTTGGCCAGGGCGGGGAGCGAGCAGTACTTC. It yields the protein CASSLARAGSEQYF.

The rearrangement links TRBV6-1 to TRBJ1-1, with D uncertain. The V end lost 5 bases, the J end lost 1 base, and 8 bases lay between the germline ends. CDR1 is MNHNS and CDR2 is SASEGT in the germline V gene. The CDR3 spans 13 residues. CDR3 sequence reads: CASSLYWNTEAFF. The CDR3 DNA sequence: TGTGCCAGCAGTCTTTACTGGAACACTGAAGCTTTCTTT.

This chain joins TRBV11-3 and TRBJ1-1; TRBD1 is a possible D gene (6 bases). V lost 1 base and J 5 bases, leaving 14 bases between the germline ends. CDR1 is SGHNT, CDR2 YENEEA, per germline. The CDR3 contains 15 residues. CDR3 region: CASSLAIGGKTEAFF. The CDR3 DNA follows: TGTGCCAGCAGCTTAGCTATAGGGGGGAAGACTGAAGCTTTCTTT.

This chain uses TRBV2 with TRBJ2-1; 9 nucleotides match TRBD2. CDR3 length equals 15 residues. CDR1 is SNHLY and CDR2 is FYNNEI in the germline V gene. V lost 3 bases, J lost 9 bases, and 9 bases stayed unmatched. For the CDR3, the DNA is TGTGCCAGCAGTGACCCCGCGGGGGGGCGGGGTGAGCAGTTCTTC. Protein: CASSDPAGGRGEQFF.

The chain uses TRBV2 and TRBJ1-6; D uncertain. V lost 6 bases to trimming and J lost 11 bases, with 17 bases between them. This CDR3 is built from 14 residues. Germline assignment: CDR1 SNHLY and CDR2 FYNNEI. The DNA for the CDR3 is TGTGCCAGCAGGTATACAACTGAGCGGGCACCCCTCCACTTT. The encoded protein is CASRYTTERAPLHF.

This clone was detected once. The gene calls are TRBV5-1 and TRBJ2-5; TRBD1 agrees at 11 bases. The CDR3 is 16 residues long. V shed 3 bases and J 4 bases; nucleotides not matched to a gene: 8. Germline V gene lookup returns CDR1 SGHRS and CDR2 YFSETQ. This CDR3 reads CASSWEGQGGGETQYF. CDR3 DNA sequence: TGCGCCAGCAGCTGGGAGGGACAGGGGGGCGGAGAGACCCAGTACTTC.

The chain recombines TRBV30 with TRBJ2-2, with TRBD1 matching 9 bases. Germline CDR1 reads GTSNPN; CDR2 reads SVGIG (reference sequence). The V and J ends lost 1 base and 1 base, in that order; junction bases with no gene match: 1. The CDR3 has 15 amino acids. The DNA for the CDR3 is TGTGCCTGGAGTGAGGGACAGGGGAACACCGGGGAGCTGTTTTTT. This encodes CAWSEGQGNTGELFF.

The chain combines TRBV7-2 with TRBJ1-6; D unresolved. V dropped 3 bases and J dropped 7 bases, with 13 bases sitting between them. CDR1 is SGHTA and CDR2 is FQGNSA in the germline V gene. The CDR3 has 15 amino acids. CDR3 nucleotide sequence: TGTGCCAGCAGCTTGGCGTCTCGGATGAATTCACCCCTCCACTTT. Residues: CASSLASRMNSPLHF.

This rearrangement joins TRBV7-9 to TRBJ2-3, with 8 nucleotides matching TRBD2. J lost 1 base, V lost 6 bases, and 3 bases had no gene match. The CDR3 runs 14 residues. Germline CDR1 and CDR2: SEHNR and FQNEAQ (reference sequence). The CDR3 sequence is CASSPTSGTDTQYF. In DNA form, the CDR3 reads TGTGCCAGCAGTCCGACTAGCGGCACAGATACGCAGTATTTT. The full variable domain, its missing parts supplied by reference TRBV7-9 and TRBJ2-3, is DTGVSQNPRHKITKRGQNVTFRCDPISEHNRLYWYRQTLGQGPEFLTYFQNEAQLEKSRLLSDRFSAERPKGSFSTLEIQRTEQGDSAMYLCASSPTSGTDTQYFGPGTRLTVL.

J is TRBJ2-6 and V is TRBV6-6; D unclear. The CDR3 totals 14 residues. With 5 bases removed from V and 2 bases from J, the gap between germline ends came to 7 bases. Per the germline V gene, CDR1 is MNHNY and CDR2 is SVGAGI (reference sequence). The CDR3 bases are TGTGCCAGCAGTCTTAGGGCTGGGGCCAACGTCCTGACTTTC. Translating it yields CASSLRAGANVLTF.

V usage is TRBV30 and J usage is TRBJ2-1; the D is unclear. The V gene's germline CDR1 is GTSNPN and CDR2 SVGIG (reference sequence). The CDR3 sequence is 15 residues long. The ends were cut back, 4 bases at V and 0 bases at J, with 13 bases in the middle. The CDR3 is CAWNYIASSYNEQFF. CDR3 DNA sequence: TGTGCCTGGAATTATATTGCCAGCTCCTACAATGAGCAGTTCTTC.

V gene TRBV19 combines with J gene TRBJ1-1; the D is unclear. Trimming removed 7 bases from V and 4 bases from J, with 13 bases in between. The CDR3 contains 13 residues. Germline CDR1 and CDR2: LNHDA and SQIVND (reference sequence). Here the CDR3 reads CASKPQVGTEAFF. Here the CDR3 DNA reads TGTGCCAGTAAACCCCAGGTAGGCACTGAAGCTTTCTTT.

The CDR3 here is CASSQDGGGGNEQFF. CDR3 DNA sequence: TGCGCCAGCAGCCAAGATGGCGGGGGGGGGAATGAGCAGTTCTTC. The gene calls are TRBV4-3 and TRBJ2-1; 9 positions match TRBD2. This CDR3 has 15 residues. Per the germline V gene, CDR1 is LGHNA and CDR2 is YSLEER. After removal of 0 bases from V and 7 bases from J, the junction contained 4 bases not matched to a gene.

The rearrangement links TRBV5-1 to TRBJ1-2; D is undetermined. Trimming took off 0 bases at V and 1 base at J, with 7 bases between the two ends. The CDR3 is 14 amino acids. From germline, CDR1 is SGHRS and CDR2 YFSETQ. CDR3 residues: CASSLEGYNYGYTF. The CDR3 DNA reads TGCGCCAGCAGCTTGGAGGGATATAACTATGGCTACACCTTC. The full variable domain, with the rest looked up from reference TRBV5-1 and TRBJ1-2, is KAGVTQTPRYLIKTRGQQVTLSCSPISGHRSVSWYQQTPGQGLQFLFEYFSETQRNKGNFPGRFSGRQFSNSRSEMNVSTLELGDSALYLCASSLEGYNYGYTFGSGTRLTVV.

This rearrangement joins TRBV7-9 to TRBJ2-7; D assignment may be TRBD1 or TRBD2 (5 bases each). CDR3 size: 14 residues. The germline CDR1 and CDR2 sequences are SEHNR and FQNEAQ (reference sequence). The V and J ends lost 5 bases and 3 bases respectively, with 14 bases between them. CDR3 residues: CASSPGTSNYEQYF. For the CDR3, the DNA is TGTGCCAGCAGCCCTGGGACGTCAAACTACGAGCAGTACTTC.

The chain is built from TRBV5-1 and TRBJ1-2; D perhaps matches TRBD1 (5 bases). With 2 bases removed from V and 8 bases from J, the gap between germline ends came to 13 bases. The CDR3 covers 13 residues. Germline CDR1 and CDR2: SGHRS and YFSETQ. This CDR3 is CASSLLREGGYTF. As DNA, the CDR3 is TGCGCCAGCAGCTTACTCAGGGAAGGAGGCTACACCTTC.

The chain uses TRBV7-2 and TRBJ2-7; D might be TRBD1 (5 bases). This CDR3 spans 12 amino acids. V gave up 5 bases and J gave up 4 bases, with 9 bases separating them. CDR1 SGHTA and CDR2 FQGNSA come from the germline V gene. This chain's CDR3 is CASSRTLYEQYF. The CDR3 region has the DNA TGTGCCAGCAGCCGGACATTATACGAGCAGTACTTC.

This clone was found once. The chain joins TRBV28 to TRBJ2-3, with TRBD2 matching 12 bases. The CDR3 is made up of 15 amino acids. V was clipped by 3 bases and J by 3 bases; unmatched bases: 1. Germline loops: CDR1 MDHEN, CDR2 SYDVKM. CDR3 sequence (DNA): TGTGCCAGCAGTTTCGGACTAGCGGGGACAGATACGCAGTATTTT. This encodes CASSFGLAGTDTQYF.

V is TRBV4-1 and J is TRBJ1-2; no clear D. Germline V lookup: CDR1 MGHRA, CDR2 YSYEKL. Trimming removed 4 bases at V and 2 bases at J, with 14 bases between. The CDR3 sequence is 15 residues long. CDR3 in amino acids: CASSPIEGVNYGYTF. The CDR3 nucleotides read TGCGCCAGCAGCCCAATCGAGGGAGTCAACTATGGCTACACCTTC.

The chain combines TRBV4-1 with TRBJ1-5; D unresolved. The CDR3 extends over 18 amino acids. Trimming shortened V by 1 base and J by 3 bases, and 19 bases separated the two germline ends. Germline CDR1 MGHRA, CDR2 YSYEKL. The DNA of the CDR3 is TGCGCCAGCAGCCAAGGGTTTACTGCCGACGGACTCAATCAGCCCCAGCATTTT. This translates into CASSQGFTADGLNQPQHF.

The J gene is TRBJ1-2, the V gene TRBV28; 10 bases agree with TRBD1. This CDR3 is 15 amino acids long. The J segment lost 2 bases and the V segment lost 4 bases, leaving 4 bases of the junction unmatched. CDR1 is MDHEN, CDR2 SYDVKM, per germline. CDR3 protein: CASSSRDRGNYGYTF. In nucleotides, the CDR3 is TGTGCCAGCAGTTCCCGGGACAGGGGAAACTATGGCTACACCTTC.

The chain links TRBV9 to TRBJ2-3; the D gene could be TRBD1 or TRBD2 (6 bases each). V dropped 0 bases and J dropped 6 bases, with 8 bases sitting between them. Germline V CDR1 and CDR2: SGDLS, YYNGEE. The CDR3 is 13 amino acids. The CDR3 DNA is TGTGCCAGCAGCGTAGGAGGGGGGGATACGCAGTATTTT. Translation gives CASSVGGGDTQYF.

The CDR3 nucleotides read TGTGCCAGCAGTTACGAAGTACGTCGTGGCAATGAGCAGTTCTTC. Encoded protein: CASSYEVRRGNEQFF. The gene calls are TRBV6-6 and TRBJ2-1; D is uncertain. Germline CDR1 and CDR2: MNHNY and SVGAGI (reference sequence). Trimming stripped 2 bases from V and 6 bases from J, with 14 bases between. This CDR3 region has 15 residues.